This T cell receptor (beta chain) was recorded in a study of cytomegalovirus exposure and HLA in healthy donors (dated by TCRdb to between 2016 and 2019). Background for the entire study: According to an earlier analysis of a few hundred of the donors, some 180 million T cells yielded 90 million to 130 million unique TCR beta sequences and roughly 280 Gb of sequence data. Around 300 gigabases of sequencing data and tens of millions of unique TCR sequences were included in an early release covering around 650 HLA-typed donors. The genetic ancestry cluster associated with self-reported Caucasian donors included about 81% of the approximately 430 genotyped donors. The study aimed to test whether signatures of past pathogen exposure could be identified by cataloging public T cell receptors. The study profiled the T cell repertoires of fewer than 850 subjects by immunosequencing and related them to cytomegalovirus serostatus. In addition to the first cohort of several hundred subjects, a separate validation cohort of 120 different subjects was used. High-throughput TCR immunosequencing, statistical association of individual TCRs with disease status, and machine learning were combined to predict cytomegalovirus infection status. A later analysis re-examined previously published TCR beta repertoires from roughly 720 donors and added high-resolution HLA genotyping to investigate patterns of TCR occurrence. In the later analysis, no new phenotypic data were used to find candidate immune exposures; instead, reliance was placed on TCR beta sequences and their occurrence across donors. An earlier analysis of some 500 of the donors used high-throughput TCR beta sequencing to judge whether each TCR beta V gene segment behaved as functional or pseudogenic. Donor age, sex, ethnicity and CMV serostatus were compiled together with the repertoire data. In a later genetic analysis, genome-wide SNP genotypes for about three fifths of the 666 donors were used, and that subset was treated as a discovery cohort. All discovery cohort repertoires had been generated using a single sequencing platform. HLA typing covered class I and class II loci at four-digit resolution. Typing coverage differed by locus: A, B, C, DRB1 and DQB1 were typed in roughly 629-630 donors, DQA1 in 500 to 550, DPA1 in 600 to 610, and DPB1 in 450 to 490. Four or five DR-DQ haplotypes were handled as single units for association and clustering, since linkage in the cohort was strong. Among several hundred genotyped donors of the cohort, an average of approximately 240,000 unique TCR beta nucleotide sequences was sequenced per donor, of which 15% to 20% were non-productive. Paper-wide results and their limitations: In this cohort, only TCR beta chains were sequenced, and detectable features were limited by the absence of alpha or paired-chain data. The 87-base-pair reads could not distinguish some IMGT-functional V segments, including TRBV6-2 and TRBV6-3, so those segments were excluded. A later analysis associated about 17,000 TCR beta sequences with specific HLA alleles at a false discovery rate of 0.05. CMV serostatus was the only immune exposure information available for the cohort. The study listed 150 to 200 TCR beta chains as associated with cytomegalovirus. In an earlier analysis of several hundred of the donors, most TCR beta V segments were observed in productive rearrangements about 90% or about 30% of the time, broadly matching IMGT annotations. Compared with the approximately 700-donor mean, donors in an Asian-associated ancestry cluster had fewer N-insertions in productive TCRs, according to a later genetic analysis. According to a later analysis, parvovirus B19, influenza, CMV and Epstein-Barr virus appeared linked to several top co-occurrence clusters. Because counts were too low, seventeen rarely observed V segments, including chromosome 9 orphons, were excluded from the earlier analysis of 587 of the donors. Most TCR sequences were seen in very few donors, while some public TCRs were found in many individuals. A cluster of highly shared sequence variants was judged likely to be a technical artifact of the sequencing pipeline. In vitro tests confirmed that a few of the cytomegalovirus-associated TCR beta chains recognize cytomegalovirus antigens. An association between a missense DCLRE1C variant and V-gene and J-gene trimming of TCR beta chains was found in a later genetic analysis and replicated in an independent cohort. A further reported finding was that TCR beta sequences accurately predicted the HLA-A and HLA-B alleles for most subjects in the first cohort. Because HLA typing was unavailable for some donors at each locus, only the typed subset was used in association tests. Strong co-occurrence of HLA alleles, especially DR and DQ, made assigning TCR associations to individual alleles difficult. Most CMV-associated TCR beta chains appeared to be HLA-restricted in a later analysis, and the HLA associations seemed to be driven largely by CMV exposure. Compared with equally common non-associated chains, HLA-associated TCR beta chains in a later analysis were more clonally expanded and had lower generation probabilities. Roughly uniform sequencing depth across donors was assumed in presence/absence analyses, although this assumption may not hold. Correlated functional status among segregating V segments might be attributable to linkage disequilibrium, but an unknown experimental factor could not be ruled out. It was suggested by the authors that the approach could potentially be generalized to other disease states and immunological phenotypes. A later analysis found that TCR association rates varied across HLA loci, with DRB1 alleles showing the most associated TCRs and HLA-C alleles the fewest. In both the original and validation cohorts, the classifier was reported to diagnose cytomegalovirus status with high specificity and sensitivity.

The library was prepared using the immunoSEQ multiplex PCR assay. A mixture of 60 forward primers for TCR Vbeta segments and 13 reverse primers for TCR Jbeta segments was used in the multiplex PCR. The CDR3 region of rearranged TCR beta genes was amplified from genomic DNA with a multiplex PCR assay. On the Illumina HiSeq System, the amplified TCR beta libraries were sequenced as 87-base-pair reads. In the paper's pipeline: A later analysis counted some 74 million unique TCR beta chains across the 700 or so repertoires, and roughly 9.9 million of these chains were shared by at least two donors. Raw reads were error-corrected and collapsed into unique sequences by a nearest-neighbor algorithm in which closely related sequences were merged to remove PCR and sequencing errors. V, D and J gene segments were assigned by aligning CDR3 sequences to IMGT reference sequences. For a sequence to be retained, at least a six-nucleotide match to both a V gene segment and a J gene segment was required. A rearrangement was called productive if the CDR3 had no stop codons and remained in frame with V and J, and every other rearrangement was called non-productive. Following IMGT convention, CDR3 was defined as the stretch from the second conserved V-encoded cysteine to the conserved J-encoded phenylalanine. The earlier analysis of fewer than 700 of the donors excluded sequences that lacked an unambiguous match to a single V gene segment. In an earlier analysis of several hundred of the donors, a V segment was called functional when productive rearrangements were above 56.7%, and segregating when the standard deviation between donors exceeded 5%. A statistical classification framework was built for diagnosing cytomegalovirus status from the catalog of TCR beta chain sequences. In a later analysis, V and J genes were assigned by comparing TCR nucleotide sequences against IMGT/GENE-DB human TR gene sequences. Using the TCRdist pipeline, a later analysis assigned CDR3 sequences along with most-parsimonious VDJ recombination scenarios. In a later analysis, every TCR beta chain was defined by the combination of its CDR3 amino acid sequence and its V-gene family, and reads without a unique V-gene family were dropped. In a later analysis, some 600 highly shared, low-generation-probability nucleotide sequences were removed to address suspected cross-contamination and a sequencing artifact. A later analysis calculated a clonal expansion index for each public chain from normalized within-repertoire ranks of inferred template counts. A later analysis computed generation probabilities with a VDJ recombination model fitted to out-of-frame rearrangements, and checked the results against IGoR. In a later analysis, hypergeometric tests were used to score TCR-TCR, TCR-HLA and TCR-CMV co-occurrence, with a repertoire-size bias correction applied to TCR pairs. A later analysis estimated false discovery rates by permuting HLA or CMV assignments 20 times. In a later analysis, co-occurring TCRs were grouped using DBSCAN, with TCRdist sequence similarity added in when clustering inside HLA-allele-positive subsets. Co-occurrence clustering excluded repertoires with fewer than 30,000 or more than 120,000 public chains, plus five with anomalous nucleotide sharing. TCRdb took this table from immuneACCESS and kept in-frame rearrangements with V and J called. Such tables lack part of the clones; where checked against another copy, unresolved V genes explain under half of the gap, and the rest is unexplained. Clonal size and the V and J genes are those of that table, whereas D and trimming came from the DNA. This sample gives a few hundred thousand clones in total; around two thirds of them show up just once. Of the sample, around 2.3% is held by the ten largest clones.

To note about this clone: Its antigen is currently not known. Base-call qualities are not available, and no considerably larger clone is one nucleotide away.

The cohort was made up of roughly 670 healthy bone marrow donors. All cohort members were sampled while nominally healthy, although unrecorded immune exposures were likely present. The donor tested CMV seronegative and was one of the 352 seronegative cohort members. Every donor gave a peripheral blood sample, and the peripheral blood mononuclear cells from that sample were used for TCR beta sequencing. The Qiagen DNeasy Blood Extraction Kit was used to extract genomic DNA from the blood cell samples. Relative to germline, V is 8 bases shorter and J is 11 bases shorter, with 15 bases between their ends. The CDR3, from cysteine to phenylalanine, totals 11 residues. Of the read, only the CDR3 DNA is kept; its 33 bases are in frame from base 1. CDR1 and CDR2 are drawn from the germline V gene: MDHEN, SYDVKM.

The TCR comes from a female donor in good health and CMV-seronegative. The sequence joins TRBV28 to TRBJ1-1; the D gene remains uncertain. The specimen was PBMCs. The base sequence is TGTGCCAGCGAGGCAGCTCTTGGGGCTTTCTTT. This encodes CASEAALGAFF.